The entry below gives a single TCR beta chain sequence along with its context. Its antigen is currently not known. The missing CDR3 end, 3 residues past where the read stops, is filled in from the germline J gene. Every participant had a single incident cervical HPV16 infection, and women with prevalent HPV16 infections were excluded. Cervical HPV DNA was detected by MY09/MY11 PCR and genotyped by dot-blot hybridization. Fifteen mL of heparinized blood were centrifuged, and the buffy coat was split into aliquots, frozen at -30 degrees C, and then kept at -80 degrees C. QIAGEN kits were used to extract genomic DNA from buffy coat specimens. Using the immunoSEQ assay, multiplex PCR amplified TCR beta CDR3 regions from an average of approximately 1,100 ng of genomic DNA per sample. The assay corrected primer bias using a complete synthetic TCR repertoire to establish an amplification baseline. Amplicons were sequenced on the Illumina platform. Per the source publication's procedure: Error correction of the sequences involved clustering with frequency ratios plus a modified nearest-neighbor algorithm, after which the sequences were analyzed in the immunoSEQ Analyzer using IMGT gene definitions. TCR richness and evenness were averaged over 20 rarefaction repeats at each rarefaction depth, excluding samples with fewer sequences than the depth. Wilcoxon rank sum tests with FDR correction were used to compare relative abundances of V, D and J genes between the groups. In the blinded duplicates, the intraclass correlation was roughly 96% for TCR richness and averaged around 78% across around 66 gene segments. Here the immuneACCESS table is served through TCRdb, limited to in-frame sequences with V and J called. Missing clones are a known gap in these copies; in checked studies unresolved V genes cover under half, and the rest lacks a known reason. V and J calls and clone size are given by that table; D and trimming were obtained from the DNA. The sample table includes approximately 39,000 clones. Clones ranked in the top ten supply approximately 3.7% of the sample.

This entry belongs to a study of T cells in women clearing cervical HPV infection listed by TCRdb under 2018. Concerning the study at large: The cases were about 25 women with histologically confirmed HPV16-related CIN3 or worse, and 2 of these cases were invasive cancers. Controls were 25 women whose single incident HPV16 infection cleared within 12 months without precancer or cancer developing. Blood from cases was collected at the visit where the lesion was first found, while blood from controls was collected once the infection could no longer be detected. For cases, the median interval between lesion detection and blood sampling was about 140 days, with an interquartile range of roughly 85 to 200 days. HLA typing was available for only a few women, so HLA type could not be excluded as a confounder. Nested within Costa Rica's Guanacaste HPV Natural History Study, an exploratory proof-of-principle case-control study compared TCR repertoires across cervical HPV16 outcomes. Cases and controls were matched on age within five years and on year of sample collection. Median age was 34 years in cases versus around 40 in controls, and baseline characteristics did not differ significantly. In the parent cohort, 10,049 women aged 18 or older were enrolled in Guanacaste, Costa Rica, during 1993 to 1994 and then followed for 7 to 8 years. Quality controls consisted of five blinded duplicates per group, for a total of around 60 samples made up of approximately 50 participants and around ten replicates.

Inclusive of the bounding cysteine and phenylalanine, the CDR3 is 13 residues long. The DNA covers only part of the CDR3, 30 bases in frame from base 1. CDR1 and CDR2, looked up from the germline V gene, are ENHRY and SYGVKD. The research as a whole found: Across sequencing depths, CIN3+ cases showed significantly higher TCR repertoire richness than controls, but evenness did not differ between the groups. Whether associations preceded infection or resulted from infection could not be shown with the cross-sectional design, and effector/memory subsets and HPV-specific T cells were not isolated. Because the number of T cells in each sample was unknown, differences in richness could reflect differing T-cell content rather than repertoire biology. Lower TRBV6-7 relative abundance was observed in cases than in controls (roughly 0.11% versus 0.16%; Bonferroni P = 0.0008). By combining richness with V gene abundances, random forest classifiers separated cases from controls with an estimated AUC of 0.75 to 0.85.

The rearranged chain carries TRBV10-3 and TRBJ1-2; confidence is insufficient to name the D gene. This receptor was taken from a woman between 18 and 75 years old with a cervical HPV16 infection that either progressed to CIN3+ or cleared (not recorded which). Input material: blood buffy coat. The CDR3 bases that were read are TGTGCCATCCACCGGGGAGCGTTGGGAGGC. Its protein reads: CAIHRGALGG. The whole CDR3 protein is CAIHRGALGGYTF.